The rows below give T cell receptor beta chains drawn from one sample of a study of T-cell memory formation after mild COVID-19. TCRdb re-called the 5' RACE reads with MiXCR, one entry per CDR3 protein. The sample has some 270,000 distinct CDR3 sequences, 15% to 19% seen once; the top ten hold 2.1%. Input material: PBMCs or a T cell subset sorted from them (not recorded which). These receptors were collected from an adult woman who had mild COVID-19 (a few samples of this study predate the infection). Cell type and time point are not known. The CDR3 runs from the conserved cysteine through the conserved F or W. The order of the fields is V gene, CDR3 protein.

V: TRBV5-1; CDR3: CASSLTTSGRSGNEQFF
V: TRBV4-2; CDR3: CASRETGSSGNTIYF
V: TRBV7-8; CDR3: CASSLAGGQYYGYTF
V: TRBV18; CDR3: CASSPILGVRADTQYF
V: TRBV5-1; CDR3: CASSMNRVQETQYF
V: TRBV28; CDR3: CASSSGSQETQYF
V: TRBV7-2; CDR3: CASSSLAGAVEQYF
V: TRBV3-1; CDR3: CASSHNYRAHEQYF
V: TRBV29-1; CDR3: CSVQLGQRNTEAFF
V: TRBV29-1; CDR3: CSVGQTYNEQFF
V: TRBV20-1; CDR3: CSARDMGAYNEQFF
V: TRBV13; CDR3: CASSTGQQPNYGYTF
V: TRBV12-5; CDR3: CASGWEGNYGYTF
V: TRBV20-1; CDR3: CSARDLGVEQFF
V: TRBV10-2; CDR3: CASSQGLAGRFPYEQYF
V: TRBV10-3; CDR3: CAISEGSGTDTQYF
V: TRBV5-1; CDR3: CASSLVGGGRYEQYF
V: TRBV4-3; CDR3: CASSQDHSGTSGRAYEQFF
V: TRBV29-1; CDR3: CSVAGLSSGEYF
V: TRBV5-1; CDR3: CASSPDSPGTGDEQYF
V: TRBV7-3; CDR3: CASSLAADPAYEQYF
V: TRBV19; CDR3: CASSRQENQPQHF
V: TRBV4-1; CDR3: CASSPGGQVYEKLFF
V: TRBV7-9; CDR3: CASSLAGGLAGRSYEQYF
V: TRBV6-5; CDR3: CASRTGGGRDNSPLHF
V: TRBV5-4; CDR3: CASSLGPGTSGSRETQYF